The 16 T cell receptor beta chains below come from one sample, sequenced in a study of CD8+ T cells in alopecia areata. Reverse transcription of extracted RNA yielded cDNA, which provided the sequencing template. Sequencing was performed with immunoSEQ multiplex PCR; in TCRdb, only in-frame clones are kept and a portion is missing. The sample shows 200,000 to 250,000 clones, 50% to 70% of them seen only once. Specimen: CD4+ T cells sorted from blood, collected at week 0. These TCRs come from a human donor with alopecia areata.

V gene TRBV7-9 combines with J gene TRBJ2-1; 10 bases agree with TRBD2. Germline V gives CDR1 SEHNR, CDR2 FQNEAQ (reference sequence). The V segment lost 5 bases and the J segment 6 bases; nucleotides outside the gene matches: 10. The CDR3 sequence is 16 residues long. CDR3 in amino acids: CASSRRGLAGVNEQFF. For the CDR3, the DNA is TGTGCCAGCAGCCGGCGGGGGCTAGCGGGAGTCAATGAGCAGTTCTTC.

The chain joins TRBV5-4 to TRBJ1-6; tentatively, D is TRBD1 (5 bases). Germline-derived CDR1 and CDR2 are SGHNT and YYREEE (reference sequence). The V and J ends lost 3 bases and 13 bases respectively, with 17 bases between them. This CDR3 is 14 amino acids long. CDR3 coding DNA: TGTGCCAGCAGCTCCCGTCCGGGGGTTAATCCCCTCCACTTT. It is translated as CASSSRPGVNPLHF.

This clone was observed once. The V and J genes are TRBV29-1 and TRBJ1-1; a possible D gene is TRBD1 (5 bases). CDR1 and CDR2 (germline): SQVTM, ANQGSEA. This CDR3 is 13 amino acids long. Trimming shortened V by 3 bases and J by 5 bases, and 13 bases separated the two germline ends. In DNA form, the CDR3 reads TGCAGCGTTGAGGGCAGGGTACGAACTGAAGCTTTCTTT. This gives the protein CSVEGRVRTEAFF.

This clone was detected only a few times. The chain is built from TRBV18 and TRBJ2-3; perhaps TRBD1 as D (5 bases). V shed 3 bases and J shed 6 bases, with 16 bases lying between them. Germline CDR1 KGHSH, CDR2 LQKENI. This CDR3 is 15 amino acids long. CDR3 amino acids: CASSPSQGIMDTQYF. The DNA of the CDR3 is TGTGCCAGCTCACCGAGCCAGGGTATAATGGATACGCAGTATTTT.

This clone was seen a single time. This chain connects TRBV6-5 to TRBJ2-7; tentative D call: TRBD1 (6 bases). The germline V gene encodes CDR1 MNHEY and CDR2 SVGAGI. The CDR3 consists of 14 residues. Trimming left V 3 bases short and J 2 bases short, with 11 bases between. As DNA, the CDR3 is TGTGCCAGCAGTTATTACAGGGAAGCCTACGAGCAGTACTTC. This codes for CASSYYREAYEQYF.

This clone was observed a few times. This rearrangement joins TRBV29-1 to TRBJ1-1, with 7 bases that match TRBD1. The V and J ends lost 2 bases and 11 bases, in that order; junction bases with no gene match: 11. This CDR3 spans 13 amino acids. CDR1 and CDR2 from the germline V gene are SQVTM and ANQGSEA. This chain's CDR3 is CSVERAGGMKAFF. CDR3 DNA sequence: TGCAGCGTTGAACGGGCAGGGGGTATGAAGGCTTTCTTT.

The DNA of the CDR3 is TGTGCCAGCAGTAAAGGAGGCCTGAGCTCCTACGAGCAGTACTTC. Translation: CASSKGGLSSYEQYF. The gene calls are TRBV6-5 and TRBJ2-7; perhaps TRBD2 as D (5 bases). CDR3 length equals 15 residues. Germline-derived CDR1 and CDR2 are MNHEY and SVGAGI. Trimming shortened V by 5 bases and J by 0 bases, and 14 bases separated the two germline ends.

The rearrangement links TRBV18 to TRBJ1-6; 9 bases are a match to TRBD1. CDR1 is KGHSH and CDR2 is LQKENI in the germline V gene. V lost 4 bases to trimming and J lost 8 bases; unmatched junction nucleotides: 3. The CDR3 sequence is 14 residues long. Here the CDR3 reads CASSLGQGYSPLHF. In nucleotides, the CDR3 is TGTGCCAGCTCACTGGGACAGGGATATTCACCCCTCCACTTT. Combining the CDR3 with reference TRBV18 and TRBJ1-6 gives the whole variable domain NAGVMQNPRHLVRRRGQEARLRCSPMKGHSHVYWYRQLPEEGLKFMVYLQKENIIDESGMPKERFSAEFPKEGPSILRIQQVVRGDSAAYFCASSLGQGYSPLHFGNGTRLTVT.

The genes are TRBV28 and TRBJ2-7; 9 positions match TRBD1. The germline CDR1 and CDR2 sequences are MDHEN and SYDVKM. The ends lost 4 bases at V and 11 bases at J; junction bases unmatched: 12. This CDR3 has 14 amino acids. CDR3 sequence: CASSSGTGRTGEYF. The CDR3 DNA is TGTGCCAGCAGTTCAGGGACAGGGCGTACAGGGGAGTACTTC.

V and J are TRBV29-1 and TRBJ2-2; TRBD2 aligns across 12 bases. Looked up from germline, CDR1 is SQVTM and CDR2 is ANQGSEA. The CDR3 length is 17 residues. With 4 bases clipped from V and 1 base from J, the junction kept 7 bases outside the gene matches. The CDR3 DNA sequence: TGCAGCGTTGGACGACTAGCGGGAGCCCAGAACACCGGGGAGCTGTTTTTT. Translated: CSVGRLAGAQNTGELFF.

The genes are TRBV19 and TRBJ2-3; the D gene could be TRBD1 or TRBD2 (7 bases each). Germline CDR1 LNHDA, CDR2 SQIVND (reference sequence). Trimming shortened V by 7 bases and J by 1 base, and 18 bases separated the two germline ends. The CDR3 runs 16 residues. In nucleotides, the CDR3 is TGTGCCAGTACCCCTTGGGGAGGGACAGGCACAGATACGCAGTATTTT. Its translation: CASTPWGGTGTDTQYF.

The rearrangement joins TRBV9 to TRBJ1-3; D remains ambiguous. The CDR3 spans 17 residues. Germline V gives CDR1 SGDLS, CDR2 YYNGEE. Trimming pared 0 bases from V and 0 bases from J, leaving 13 bases between. In DNA form, the CDR3 reads TGTGCCAGCAGCGTAGAGCCTCTTGAAAGCTCTGGAAACACCATATATTTT. As protein: CASSVEPLESSGNTIYF.

The genes are TRBV30 and TRBJ1-2; D uncertain. The CDR3 spans 12 residues. Germline CDR1 is GTSNPN and CDR2 is SVGIG (reference sequence). V was shortened by 0 bases and J by 6 bases, with 8 bases between the two germline ends. CDR3 DNA: TGTGCCTGGAGTGTAGATAGGGATGGCTACACCTTC. This encodes CAWSVDRDGYTF.

The chain uses TRBV4-1 and TRBJ1-2; possible D gene TRBD1, 5 bases. CDR1 and CDR2 (germline): MGHRA, YSYEKL. The CDR3 sequence is 13 residues long. The ends were cut back, 3 bases at V and 6 bases at J, with 11 bases in the middle. The CDR3, as DNA: TGCGCCAGCAGCCACACCAGGGAGGATGGCTACACCTTC. Its protein product is CASSHTREDGYTF.

This clone was seen only a few times. The chain uses TRBV29-1 and TRBJ2-2, with 7 bases identical to TRBD2. The CDR3 totals 17 residues. Germline CDR1 SQVTM, CDR2 ANQGSEA. Trimming took 4 bases from V and 2 from J; bases not matched to a gene: 13. The CDR3 DNA follows: TGCAGCGTTGGGGAGGGCCTCCGACCATACAACACCGGGGAGCTGTTTTTT. This codes for CSVGEGLRPYNTGELFF.

This rearrangement joins TRBV6-6 to TRBJ2-7, with D maybe TRBD1 (5 bases). The CDR3 has 13 amino acids. V was trimmed by 0 bases and J by 4 bases, leaving 7 bases between them. CDR1 MNHNY and CDR2 SVGAGI come from the germline V gene (reference sequence). Written as DNA, the CDR3 is TGTGCCAGCAGTTACTCGGACAAATACGAGCAGTACTTC. This sequence encodes CASSYSDKYEQYF.